The T cell receptor (beta chain) under discussion was sequenced for a study of cytomegalovirus exposure and HLA in healthy donors. Assay: immunoSEQ multiplex PCR; the TCRdb copy retains only in-frame clones and omits some. The table records 250,000 to 400,000 clones, roughly 87% of them present only once. From germline, CDR1 is LNHNV and CDR2 YYDKDF (reference sequence). The J segment lost 7 bases and the V segment lost 0 bases, leaving 7 bases of the junction unmatched. CDR3 length equals 16 residues. The sequence came from a man between 25 and 39 years old in good health and CMV-seronegative. This chain uses TRBV15 with TRBJ2-4, with 9 bases lining up with TRBD1. Sample: PBMCs. The CDR3 nucleotides are TGTGCCACCAGCAGAGAGGGACAGGGACATGTTAACATTCAGTACTTC. Protein product: CATSREGQGHVNIQYF.